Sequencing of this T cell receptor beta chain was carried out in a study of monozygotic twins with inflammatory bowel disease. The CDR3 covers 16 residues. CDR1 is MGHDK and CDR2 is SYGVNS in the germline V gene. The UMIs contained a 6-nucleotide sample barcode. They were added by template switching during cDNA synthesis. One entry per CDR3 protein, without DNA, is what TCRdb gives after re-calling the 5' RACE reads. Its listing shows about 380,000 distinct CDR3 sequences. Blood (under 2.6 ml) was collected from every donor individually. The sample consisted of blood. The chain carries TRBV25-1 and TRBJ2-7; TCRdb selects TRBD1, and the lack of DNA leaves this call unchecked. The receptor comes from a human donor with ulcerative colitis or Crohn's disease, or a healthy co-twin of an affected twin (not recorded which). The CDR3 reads CASSARQGPIATEQYF.